Shown below are 10 T cell receptor beta chains from a single sample sequenced in a study of T cells in Graves' hyperthyroidism and ophthalmopathy. Regions amplified from RNA transcripts were the TCR beta CDR3 regions. When the TCR CDR3 underwent first-round RT-PCR, the HTBI primer set was used. TCRdb recomputed calls from the multiplex PCR reads with MiXCR, one row per CDR3 protein. The sample carries about 400,000 distinct CDR3 sequences, roughly 15% recorded once. Sequences were obtained from blood. The receptors were gathered from a woman in her 30s with Graves' ophthalmopathy.

This clonotype was counted ten times or more. The chain couples TRBV2 to TRBJ2-5; possibly TRBD2 for D (6 bases). V lost 3 bases and J 4 bases, leaving 15 bases between the germline ends. The CDR3 contains 15 residues. CDR1 and CDR2 from the germline V gene are SNHLY and FYNNEI. In DNA form, the CDR3 reads TGTGCCAGCAGTGATACTAGCCCCGCCCTAGAGACCCAGTACTTC. Protein: CASSDTSPALETQYF.

This clonotype came up many times. A read error may explain this, as a much larger clone is one base away. CDR3 region: CSVTLIGQGWNEQFF. DNA for the CDR3: TGCAGTGTTACCCTGATAGGACAGGGATGGAATGAGCAGTTCTTC. The V call is TRBV20-1, the J call TRBJ2-1; 8 bases are a match to TRBD1. The CDR3 has 15 residues. Germline loops: CDR1 DFQATT, CDR2 SNEGSKA (reference sequence). The trim removed 7 bases at V and 7 bases at J, leaving 15 bases unmatched.

J is TRBJ1-1 and V is TRBV9; weak D call: TRBD1 (6 bases). The germline gives CDR1 SGDLS, CDR2 YYNGEE. CDR3 length: 16 amino acids. The V gene lost 0 bases and the J gene lost 4 bases, with 16 bases spanning the gap. CDR3 DNA sequence: TGTGCCAGCAGCGTAGATCCCCGGGGGCTGAGCACTGAAGCTTTCTTT. It yields the protein CASSVDPRGLSTEAFF.

This clonotype has a handful of counts. J is TRBJ1-2 and V is TRBV12-3 or TRBV12-4; D may be TRBD1 (6 bases). Trimming removed 5 bases at V and 8 bases at J, with 21 bases between. The CDR3 has 15 amino acids. CDR3 sequence (DNA): TGTGCCAGCAGTCCAACCACCCAGGGGTCAAGCGGCTACACCTTC. Protein product: CASSPTTQGSSGYTF.

This clonotype was seen only a few times. V is TRBV11-1 and J is TRBJ2-2; 9 positions match TRBD1. The CDR3 length is 16 residues. V lost 5 bases to trimming and J lost 3 bases; unmatched junction nucleotides: 7. Germline V lookup: CDR1 SGHAT, CDR2 FQDESV (reference sequence). The CDR3 DNA sequence: TGTGCCAGCAGCGCCACAGGGGGCCTGGACACCGGGGAGCTGTTTTTT. This codes for CASSATGGLDTGELFF.

The table lists this clonotype with a few counts. The chain recombines TRBV15 with TRBJ1-2; 8 bases line up with TRBD1. Trimming cost V 2 bases and J 6 bases; bases outside gene matches: 5. Per the germline V gene, CDR1 is LNHNV and CDR2 is YYDKDF (reference sequence). This CDR3 is built from 14 residues. Written as DNA, the CDR3 is TGTGCCACCAGCAGAAAACAGGGGGTCGATGGCTACACCTTC. It is translated as CATSRKQGVDGYTF.

This clonotype has more than one count but fewer than ten. This chain uses TRBV10-2 with TRBJ1-2; the match to TRBD1 covers 9 bases. The germline V gene has CDR1 WSHSY and CDR2 SAAADI. The CDR3 covers 16 residues. After removal of 1 base from V and 4 bases from J, the junction contained 7 bases not matched to a gene. DNA for the CDR3: TGCGCCAGCAGTGAGTTAGTGACAGGGGGTTCCTATGGCTACACCTTC. It translates to CASSELVTGGSYGYTF.

The chain employs TRBV19 and TRBJ1-6; D is undetermined. The germline V gene has CDR1 LNHDA and CDR2 SQIVND (reference sequence). V was cut by 5 bases and J by 8 bases, with 10 bases left in between. This CDR3 is 13 amino acids long. The CDR3 loop is CASSPLLDSPLHF. The CDR3 coding sequence is TGTGCCAGTAGTCCGTTATTAGATTCACCCCTCCACTTT.

Concerning this clonotype: Just one base apart from a much larger clone, this may be a read error. The chain uses TRBV12-3 or TRBV12-4 and TRBJ1-5; no clear D. The CDR3 contains 14 residues. Here the CDR3 DNA reads TGTGCCAGCAGGTTGAGGTCAGGCAATCAGCCCCGGCATTTT. Protein: CASRLRSGNQPRHF.

This clonotype was detected many times. The genes are TRBV6-1 and TRBJ1-1, with a tentative D call TRBD1 (6 bases). Per germline, CDR1 MNHNS and CDR2 SASEGT. The CDR3 has 16 residues. Trimming removed 7 bases from V and 5 bases from J, with 23 bases in between. The CDR3 loop is CASTRQAGGKRTEAFF. CDR3 bases: TGTGCCAGCACTCGACAGGCCGGGGGCAAGAGGACTGAAGCTTTCTTT.